This T cell receptor (beta chain) is drawn from a study of blood T cell repertoires in COVID-19. Produced via immunoSEQ multiplex PCR; TCRdb's table is partial and in-frame only. The repertoire consists of about 330,000 clones, with about 82% occurring once and the leading ten covering under 2%. Germline V gene data show CDR1 as LGHNA and CDR2 as YNFKEQ. V lost 2 bases and J lost 5; bases outside the gene matches: 16. The CDR3 length is 18 residues. This clone was counted between two and nine times. The sequenced material came from peripheral blood. This sequence originates from a woman between 50 and 59 years old with acute or convalescent COVID-19. The chain carries TRBV4-2 and TRBJ2-3, with 7 bases lining up with TRBD2. The CDR3 spells CASSQTPLRGSKVDTQYF. CDR3 nucleotide sequence: TGTGCCAGCAGCCAAACCCCTCTTCGCGGGAGTAAGGTAGATACGCAGTATTTT.